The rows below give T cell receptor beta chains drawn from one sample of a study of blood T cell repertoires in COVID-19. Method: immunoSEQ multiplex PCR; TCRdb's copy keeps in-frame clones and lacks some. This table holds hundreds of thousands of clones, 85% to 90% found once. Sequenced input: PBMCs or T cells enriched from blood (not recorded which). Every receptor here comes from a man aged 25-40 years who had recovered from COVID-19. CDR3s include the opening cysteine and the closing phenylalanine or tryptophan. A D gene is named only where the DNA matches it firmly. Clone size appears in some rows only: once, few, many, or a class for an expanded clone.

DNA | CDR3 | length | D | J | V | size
TGTGCCAGCAGTTCCATGGGAGGGACTGAAGCTTTCTTT | CASSSMGGTEAFF | 13 | . | TRBJ1-1 | TRBV25-1 | .
TGTGCCAGTAGTATGGTACCGGGACAGGGGGCCGATCAGCCCCAGCATTTT | CASSMVPGQGADQPQHF | 17 | TRBD1 | TRBJ1-5 | TRBV19 | .
TGTGCCAGCAGCGGGGGCCCTATCACCGGGGAGCTGTTTTTT | CASSGGPITGELFF | 14 | . | TRBJ2-2 | TRBV7-8 | .
TGCAGCGTAGTTACCGGGACAGCGGACGAGCAGTACTTC | CSVVTGTADEQYF | 13 | TRBD1 | TRBJ2-7 | TRBV29-1 | .
TGTGCCAGCAGCAAAGGACTAGCGGGAGGGCAAGAGACCCAGTACTTC | CASSKGLAGGQETQYF | 16 | TRBD2 | TRBJ2-5 | TRBV5-4 | .
TGTGCCAGCAGTTTAGACTCAGGGAACCAGCCCCAGCATTTT | CASSLDSGNQPQHF | 14 | . | TRBJ1-5 | TRBV7-9 | .
TGTGCCAGCAGTGCTGGACGGGGTGGGGCCAAAAACATTCAGTACTTC | CASSAGRGGAKNIQYF | 16 | . | TRBJ2-4 | TRBV6-1 | .
TGTGCCAGCAGCTACGGGACTAGCGGAGGGGTCTATGAGCAGTTCTTC | CASSYGTSGGVYEQFF | 16 | TRBD2 | TRBJ2-1 | TRBV2 | .
TGTGCCAGCAGTGAACGGTTCCAGCCCCAGCATTTT | CASSERFQPQHF | 12 | . | TRBJ1-5 | TRBV6-1 | .
TGTGCCAGCAGTCAGGGGGCAGGAGGCTACACCTTC | CASSQGAGGYTF | 12 | TRBD1 | TRBJ1-2 | TRBV28 | .
TGTGCCAGCAGCCAAGTAACAGAAAACACTGAAGCTTTCTTT | CASSQVTENTEAFF | 14 | . | TRBJ1-1 | TRBV3-1/TRBV3-2 | .
TGTGCCAGCAGTTCAGGGACATTAGATACGCAGTATTTT | CASSSGTLDTQYF | 13 | . | TRBJ2-3 | TRBV27 | .
TGTGCCAGCAGTGTCCTTTCGAGCTCGGGGGGTGGCTACACCTTC | CASSVLSSSGGGYTF | 15 | . | TRBJ1-2 | TRBV2 | .
TGTGCCAGCAAAACAGGGCACCTGAACACTGAAGCTTTCTTT | CASKTGHLNTEAFF | 14 | . | TRBJ1-1 | TRBV7-2 | .
TGTGCCAGCAGCCCGCATCCGGGACAATCCTACGAGCAGTACTTC | CASSPHPGQSYEQYF | 15 | . | TRBJ2-7 | TRBV3-1/TRBV3-2 | .
TGTGCCAGCAGTTACAAACTACCGGGACAGGGCTACTACGAGCAGTACTTC | CASSYKLPGQGYYEQYF | 17 | TRBD1 | TRBJ2-7 | TRBV3-1/TRBV3-2 | many